This entry lists 23 T cell receptor beta chains sequenced from one sample in a study of CD8+ T cells in alopecia areata. It was cDNA, reverse transcribed from extracted RNA, that served as the sequencing template. Using immunoSEQ multiplex PCR, the repertoire was profiled, and TCRdb retains in-frame clones only, with some absent. This sample has roughly 110,000 clones, each found more than once. Sequencing used lesional skin. The source of these receptors is a C3H/HeJ mouse with alopecia areata. Mouse MHC haplotype: H2-k.

On this clone itself: Genes and germline are mouse. The read stops 4 residues short of the end of the CDR3; the missing end is completed from the germline J gene. The chain is built from TRBV12-1 and TRBJ2-7; 8 nucleotides align to TRBD1. The germline CDR1 and CDR2 sequences are SGHSN and HYEKVE. The CDR3 sequence is 14 residues long. Incomplete CDR3 DNA: TGTGCCAGCTCTCTCGGGCAGGGGGCGAAT. It codes for CASSLGQGAN. The whole CDR3 reads CASSLGQGANEQYF.

This clone was detected many times. At residue 12, the DNA translation does not agree with TCRdb's protein; the protein displayed here is the one encoded by the DNA. Germline and genes here are mouse. The read ends 3 residues shy of where the CDR3 ends; the end is completed using the germline J gene. The chain has TRBV13-3 and TRBJ1-6; no reliable D call. TRBJ1-6 is placed among ORFs of uncertain function. V lost 5 bases and J lost 1, with 10 bases in between. The CDR3 length is 15 residues. CDR1 NNHDY and CDR2 SYVADS come from the germline V gene. The sequenced part of the CDR3 DNA is TGTGCCAGCAGGGATCCCCAGTCCTATAATTCGCCC. Its translation: CASRDPQSYNSP. The whole CDR3 region reads CASRDPQSYNSPLYF.

As regards this clone: Gene names and germline match the mouse. The CDR3 sequence: CASRPRDWSAETLYF. CDR3 bases read: TGTGCCAGCAGGCCCCGGGACTGGAGTGCAGAA. The rearrangement joins TRBV13-3 to TRBJ2-3; TRBD2 matches at 8 bases. Read data end 4 residues before the CDR3 end; the end is taken from the germline J gene. V lost 5 bases and J lost 0; bases outside the gene matches: 5. CDR3 size: 15 residues. Germline V lookup: CDR1 NNHDY, CDR2 SYVADS.

This clone came up many times. The translated DNA and TCRdb's protein are not identical at residue 12; the protein here was translated from the DNA. The genes are named according to mouse. The read comes to an end 3 residues before the CDR3 does, leaving the germline J gene to fill in the end. The chain carries TRBV13-3 and TRBJ1-6; 8 nucleotides match TRBD1. TRBJ1-6 qualifies as an ORF whose function is uncertain. The CDR3 covers 15 residues. Germline V lookup: CDR1 NNHDY, CDR2 SYVADS. V lost 5 bases to trimming and J lost 2 bases; unmatched junction nucleotides: 3. CDR3 bases read: TGTGCCAGCAGGGGGACAGGACCCTATAATTCGCCC. Translating it yields CASRGTGPYNSP. The complete CDR3 protein is CASRGTGPYNSPLYF.

This clone was found a few times. Genes and germline come from the mouse. The read is 4 residues too short to cover the CDR3 end, so that end is filled in from the germline J gene. The chain employs TRBV1 and TRBJ2-2; 9 nucleotides align to TRBD1. The V gene's germline CDR1 is NSQYPW and CDR2 LRSPGD (reference sequence). V gave up 5 bases and J gave up 3 bases; unmatched junction bases: 7. This CDR3 comprises 16 residues. The DNA read from the CDR3 is TGCACCTGCAGTCGACGGGACAGGGTGGACACCGGG. Its protein product is CTCSRRDRVDTG. The whole CDR3 protein reads CTCSRRDRVDTGQLYF.

Comment on this clone: Mouse names are used for the genes. Partial CDR3 DNA: TGTGCCAGCAGTGATTGGGGACAGGGGGACACA. This codes for CASSDWGQGDT. The whole CDR3 sequence reads CASSDWGQGDTEVFF. The V gene is TRBV13-1, the J gene TRBJ1-1, with 11 bases aligning to TRBD1. The CDR3 goes on 4 residues after the read ends, and that part is filled in from the germline J gene. The CDR3 has 15 amino acids. Germline V lookup: CDR1 NSHNY, CDR2 SYGAGN. With 1 base clipped from V and 3 bases from J, the junction kept 2 bases outside the gene matches.

This clone was seen a few times. The genes and germline here are from mouse. The CDR3 end falls 4 residues outside the read, so it is completed with the germline J gene. The rearrangement uses TRBV5 and TRBJ1-2; 8 nucleotides agree with TRBD1. The J segment lost 4 bases and the V segment lost 0 bases, leaving 10 bases of the junction unmatched. In germline, CDR1 is LGHNA, CDR2 YNLKQL (reference sequence). The CDR3 consists of 17 residues. This CDR3 is CASSQDPDRGASSDYTF. CDR3 DNA, as far as it was read: TGTGCCAGCAGCCAAGATCCCGACAGGGGTGCAAGCTCC.

This clone was observed a few times. The DNA translation disagrees with the TCRdb protein at residue 13, so the protein in this description comes from the DNA. The genes are named according to mouse. The CDR3 extends 3 residues past the end of the read, so its final part is completed from the germline J gene. The chain combines TRBV17 with TRBJ1-3; possibly TRBD1 for D (6 bases). This CDR3 has 16 amino acids. Germline loops: CDR1 MNHDT, CDR2 YYDKIL. Deletions cut 6 bases from V and 0 bases from J, with 15 bases between. The CDR3 here is CASSPGQGYSGNTLYF. The DNA read from the CDR3 is TGTGCTAGCAGCCCGGGACAAGGGTATTCTGGAAATACG.

Only a few counts were recorded for this clone. With only one base between it and a far larger clone, this is likely a read error. Gene names refer to mouse genes. The read terminates 4 residues before the CDR3 end, so the remaining end is supplied by the germline J gene. V usage is TRBV13-1 and J usage is TRBJ2-1; D perhaps matches TRBD1 (6 bases). V was shortened by 5 bases and J by 3 bases, with 6 bases between the two germline ends. Germline CDR1 NSHNY, CDR2 SYGAGN. The CDR3 consists of 12 residues. The sequenced CDR3 bases are TGTGCCAGCAGGACAGGCTATGCT. This encodes CASRTGYA. The whole CDR3 sequence is CASRTGYAEQFF.

This clone has just a few counts. The gene symbols are mouse symbols. The read comes to an end 4 residues before the CDR3 does, leaving the germline J gene to fill in the end. This sequence joins TRBV13-2 and TRBJ1-2; D may be TRBD1 (6 bases). Germline V gene lookup returns CDR1 NNHNN and CDR2 SYGAGS (reference sequence). This CDR3 spans 15 amino acids. The CDR3 sequence: CASGDSGTGGRDYTF. Incomplete CDR3 DNA: TGTGCCAGCGGTGATTCTGGGACTGGGGGGCGC.

About this clone: Mouse gene names and germline throughout. The read comes to an end 4 residues before the CDR3 does, leaving the germline J gene to fill in the end. The chain employs TRBV12-1 and TRBJ1-2, with 7 nucleotides matching TRBD1. The CDR3 length is 14 residues. Germline assignment: CDR1 SGHSN and CDR2 HYEKVE. The V gene end was trimmed by 4 bases and the J gene end by 3 bases; junction bases not matched to a gene: 7. The CDR3 DNA, read in part, is TGTGCCAGCTCCCCGGGACAGAGGGACTCC. As protein: CASSPGQRDS. In full, the CDR3 reads CASSPGQRDSDYTF.

Comment on this clone: The listed genes are named as in mouse. The read ends 4 residues shy of where the CDR3 ends; the end is completed using the germline J gene. The V and J genes are TRBV5 and TRBJ2-5; TRBD2 matches at 9 bases. Germline V gene lookup returns CDR1 LGHNA and CDR2 YNLKQL (reference sequence). V lost 1 base and J lost 0; bases outside the gene matches: 2. CDR3 size: 16 residues. CDR3 residues: CASSQGTGDNQDTQYF. CDR3 bases read: TGTGCCAGCAGCCAAGGGACTGGGGATAACCAAGAC.

Of note for this clone: TCRdb gives a protein that differs at residue 11 from what the DNA encodes, so the protein here is translated from the DNA. Gene names and germline match the mouse. The CDR3 end is not reached by the read, which stops 3 residues before it; the germline J gene fills it in. This chain joins TRBV17 and TRBJ1-3; no definite D call. The CDR3 is 14 amino acids. Germline assignment: CDR1 MNHDT and CDR2 YYDKIL. V dropped 2 bases and J dropped 0 bases, with 5 bases sitting between them. CDR3 sequence reads: CASSRKVSGNTLYF. The sequenced part of the CDR3 DNA is TGTGCTAGCAGTAGAAAAGTTTCTGGAAATACG.

Regarding this clone: The germline and genes are mouse ones. This chain's CDR3 is CASSDASGTGLYEQYF. The sequenced part of the CDR3 DNA is TGTGCCAGCAGTGATGCATCTGGGACAGGGTTATAT. V is TRBV13-3 and J is TRBJ2-7, with 9 nucleotides matching TRBD1. The read comes to an end 4 residues before the CDR3 does, leaving the germline J gene to fill in the end. This CDR3 contains 16 residues. The germline gives CDR1 NNHDY, CDR2 SYVADS.

Concerning this clone: Genes and germline are mouse. The read comes to an end 4 residues before the CDR3 does, leaving the germline J gene to fill in the end. The chain uses TRBV1 and TRBJ1-2; 7 nucleotides line up with TRBD1. CDR3 length: 15 residues. V gave up 0 bases and J gave up 1 base; unmatched junction bases: 2. Germline loops: CDR1 NSQYPW, CDR2 LRSPGD (reference sequence). The CDR3 spells CTCSADRDRNSDYTF. CDR3 DNA (partial): TGCACCTGCAGTGCAGACCGGGACAGAAACTCC.

This clone turned up a few times. Mouse gene names apply. The read is 4 residues too short to cover the CDR3 end, so that end is filled in from the germline J gene. The genes are TRBV13-2 and TRBJ2-2; TRBD1 might be the D (7 bases). Germline V gene sequence: CDR1 NNHNN, CDR2 SYGAGS (reference sequence). CDR3 length: 14 residues. Trimming shortened V by 2 bases and J by 6 bases, and 11 bases separated the two germline ends. The covered CDR3 bases are TGTGCCAGCGGTGAAGGAGGGGGCGCCGGG. Its protein is CASGEGGGAG. The CDR3 in full is CASGEGGGAGQLYF.

Regarding this clone: This could be a read error, since a much larger clone is one nucleotide away. Gene names follow the mouse nomenclature. The sequence runs out 4 residues before the end of the CDR3; the remainder is reconstructed from the germline J gene. This chain joins TRBV19 and TRBJ2-3, with 7 bases aligning to TRBD1. CDR1 is FNHDT, CDR2 SITEND, per germline (reference sequence). Trimming removed 5 bases from V and 3 bases from J; junction bases left unmatched: 0. The CDR3 runs to 12 residues. The CDR3 bases that were read are TGTGCCAGCAGGGGACAGGCAGAA. Translation: CASRGQAE. The entire CDR3 protein is CASRGQAETLYF. Full variable domain (missing parts from reference TRBV19 and TRBJ2-3): GGIITQTPKFLIGQEGQKLTLKCQQNFNHDTMYWYRQDSGKGLRLIYYSITENDLQKGDLSEGYDASREKKSSFSLTVTSAQKNEMAVFLCASRGQAETLYFGSGTRLTVL.

This clone was recorded many times. Mouse gene names and germline throughout. The CDR3 end falls 4 residues outside the read, so it is completed with the germline J gene. The V call is TRBV13-3, the J call TRBJ2-1, with TRBD1 as a possible D gene (5 bases). Germline V gene lookup returns CDR1 NNHDY and CDR2 SYVADS. CDR3 length equals 14 residues. Trimming removed 1 base at V and 5 bases at J, with 10 bases between. CDR3 in amino acids: CASSDLETDAEQFF. The DNA read from the CDR3 is TGTGCCAGCAGTGATCTTGAGACAGATGCT.

With respect to this clone: Mouse germline and gene names are used. Read data end 4 residues before the CDR3 end; the end is taken from the germline J gene. The J gene is TRBJ1-4, the V gene TRBV13-3; 7 bases align to TRBD1. CDR1 is NNHDY, CDR2 SYVADS, per germline. CDR3 length: 13 residues. The CDR3 loop reads CASRTGKSERLFF. CDR3 DNA, as far as it was read: TGTGCCAGCAGGACAGGGAAGTCCGAA.

On this clone: Gene names denote mouse genes. The read falls 4 residues short of the CDR3 end, and the missing part is taken from the germline J gene. The genes are TRBV19 and TRBJ1-2; 7 nucleotides agree with TRBD1. Germline V gene data show CDR1 as FNHDT and CDR2 as SITEND (reference sequence). There are 14 residues in the CDR3. The J segment lost 4 bases and the V segment lost 2 bases, leaving 5 bases of the junction unmatched. CDR3 bases read: TGTGCCAGCAGTATGAGGGGGCGCCTCTCC. It is translated as CASSMRGRLS. The CDR3 in full is CASSMRGRLSDYTF.

As regards this clone: The genes are named according to mouse. From the germline J gene comes the end of the CDR3, since the read stops 4 residues before it. The chain is built from TRBV19 and TRBJ2-5; TRBD2 might be the D (6 bases). In germline, CDR1 is FNHDT, CDR2 SITEND (reference sequence). V lost 2 bases to trimming and J lost 2 bases, with 9 bases between them. This CDR3 contains 14 residues. Incomplete CDR3 DNA: TGTGCCAGCAGTATGCTGGGGTTCCAAGAC. Translation gives CASSMLGFQD. The whole CDR3 region reads CASSMLGFQDTQYF.

This clone was seen a few times. Mouse names are used for the genes. The sequenced fragment ends 4 residues before the CDR3 boundary, so the rest is inferred from the germline J gene. The V gene is TRBV13-2, the J gene TRBJ1-2; a possible D gene is TRBD1 (5 bases). The length of the CDR3 is 14 residues. CDR1 is NNHNN, CDR2 SYGAGS, per germline (reference sequence). V was trimmed by 3 bases and J by 0 bases, leaving 9 bases between them. This CDR3 is CASGAGSSNSDYTF. The CDR3 DNA, read in part, is TGTGCCAGCGGTGCAGGGTCCTCAAACTCC.

This clone showed up many times. Gene names denote mouse genes. The CDR3 loop reads CASSGSGTNSNERLFF. Incomplete CDR3 DNA: TGTGCCAGCAGTGGATCCGGGACAAATTCCAACGAA. The chain couples TRBV13-3 to TRBJ1-4, with a weak D call TRBD1 (6 bases). The read falls 4 residues short of the CDR3 end, and the missing part is taken from the germline J gene. CDR3 length equals 16 residues. Trimming removed 3 bases from V and 1 base from J, with 13 bases in between. Germline CDR1 and CDR2: NNHDY and SYVADS.